Listed below are T cell receptor beta chains from one sample, sequenced in a study of graft-versus-host responses after intestinal transplantation. Data came from immunoSEQ multiplex PCR; TCRdb stores just in-frame clones and leaves some out. The repertoire holds about 120,000 clones, with 90% as singletons. For these TCRs, the target antigens are not known. The sequencing used unstimulated CD4+ T cells sorted from spleen or lymph node cells, collected before intestinal transplant. These receptors were obtained from a human donor who received an intestinal transplant. Each CDR3 is given with its conserved first and last residue. D genes are given only for firm matches. Expanded clones are given a class, and other clones once, few, many or no size at all.

V gene	D gene	J gene	clone size	CDR3 protein	CDR3 DNA
TRBV5-1	-	TRBJ2-5	-	CASSPLTHGETQYF	TGCGCCAGCAGCCCCCTCACACATGGAGAGACCCAGTACTTC
TRBV5-4	TRBD2	TRBJ2-5	-	CASSQWTSGWETQYF	TGTGCCAGCAGCCAATGGACTAGCGGGTGGGAGACCCAGTACTTC
TRBV9	-	TRBJ2-7	-	CARTGLTPYEQYF	TGTGCCAGAACGGGACTGACTCCCTACGAGCAGTACTTC
TRBV5-1	TRBD1	TRBJ2-7	-	CASSRWDSRDEQYF	TGCGCCAGCAGCAGATGGGACAGCCGAGACGAGCAGTACTTC
TRBV5-1	TRBD2	TRBJ2-1	-	CASSFKRELEQFF	TGCGCCAGCAGCTTCAAGCGGGAGCTTGAGCAGTTCTTC
TRBV9	TRBD1	TRBJ1-1	-	CASSFRGTGGFTEAFF	TGTGCCAGCAGCTTTCGAGGGACAGGGGGCTTCACTGAAGCTTTCTTT
TRBV6-5	TRBD1	TRBJ2-5	once	CASRSTGGQETQYF	TGTGCCAGCAGATCCACAGGGGGGCAAGAGACCCAGTACTTC
TRBV5-1	TRBD2	TRBJ2-5	-	CASSLAGVSIETQYF	TGCGCCAGCAGCCTAGCGGGAGTGTCGATTGAGACCCAGTACTTC
TRBV9	-	TRBJ2-2	once	CASSQGTGRYGGELFF	TGTGCCAGCAGCCAGGGGACCGGGAGGTATGGCGGGGAGCTGTTTTTT
TRBV19	TRBD1	TRBJ1-2	-	CASRIASVDRGLYGYTF	TGTGCCAGTAGGATTGCTTCAGTGGACAGGGGGCTGTATGGCTACACCTTC
TRBV7-6	-	TRBJ1-2	-	CASSARGGLANYGYTF	TGTGCCAGCAGCGCGAGAGGAGGGCTCGCTAACTATGGCTACACCTTC
TRBV6-5	TRBD1	TRBJ1-1	-	CASSRGQGNTEAFF	TGTGCCAGCAGCAGGGGACAGGGGAACACTGAAGCTTTCTTT
TRBV6-1	TRBD2	TRBJ2-3	-	CASSVFGRETDTQYF	TGTGCCAGCAGTGTGTTCGGGAGGGAGACAGATACGCAGTATTTT
TRBV5-1	-	TRBJ1-2	-	CASSLGPGSTYGYTF	TGCGCCAGCAGCCTGGGGCCAGGGTCGACTTATGGCTACACCTTC
TRBV6-5	-	TRBJ2-2	-	CASSYVQQAGELFF	TGTGCCAGCAGTTACGTCCAGCAGGCCGGGGAGCTGTTTTTT
TRBV6-1	-	TRBJ1-2	-	CASSVRAEYGYTF	TGTGCCAGCAGTGTTCGTGCGGAGTATGGCTACACCTTC
TRBV19	-	TRBJ1-5	-	CASSDRRGNQPQHF	TGTGCCAGTTCGGACAGAAGGGGCAATCAGCCCCAGCATTTT
TRBV9	-	TRBJ2-7	-	CASSVSIAREQYF	TGTGCCAGCAGCGTCTCGATAGCCCGCGAGCAGTACTTC
TRBV7-9	-	TRBJ1-1	-	CASSFLGGATEAFF	TGTGCCAGCAGTTTTCTTGGGGGGGCCACTGAAGCTTTCTTT
TRBV10-2	-	TRBJ1-1	-	CASSESLRARNLDTEAFF	TGCGCCAGCAGTGAGTCCCTCAGGGCGAGGAATTTGGACACTGAAGCTTTCTTT
TRBV4-2	-	TRBJ2-2	-	CASSPAHSEGGELFF	TGTGCCAGCAGCCCGGCTCATTCGGAGGGCGGGGAGCTGTTTTTT
TRBV5-5	TRBD1	TRBJ1-2	-	CASSQGANYGYTF	TGTGCCAGCAGCCAGGGGGCTAACTATGGCTACACCTTC
TRBV6-5	TRBD2	TRBJ2-1	-	CASSPTSGGPYEQFF	TGTGCCAGCAGTCCAACTAGCGGGGGGCCGTATGAGCAGTTCTTC
TRBV28	-	TRBJ1-3	-	CASSSIGNTIYF	TGTGCCAGCAGCTCCATCGGGAACACCATATATTTT
TRBV6-5	-	TRBJ2-7	-	CASSYASSTTSYEQYF	TGTGCCAGCAGTTACGCTTCTAGCACCACCTCCTACGAGCAGTACTTC
TRBV7-2	-	TRBJ1-3	-	CASSHPPSRGPGNTIYF	TGTGCCAGCAGCCACCCCCCCAGCAGGGGACCTGGAAACACCATATATTTT
TRBV30	-	TRBJ1-2	-	CAWSEQAYYGYTF	TGTGCCTGGAGCGAACAGGCATACTATGGCTACACCTTC
TRBV7-2	TRBD1	TRBJ2-7	-	CASSLGGTGGYEQYF	TGTGCCAGCAGCTTAGGAGGGACAGGGGGCTACGAGCAGTACTTC
TRBV11-3	TRBD2	TRBJ2-1	-	CASSLTSGTYNEQFF	TGTGCCAGCAGCTTAACTAGCGGGACCTACAATGAGCAGTTCTTC
TRBV6-1	-	TRBJ1-5	-	CASRGSWPQHF	TGTGCCAGCAGGGGGAGTTGGCCCCAGCATTTT
TRBV7-9	-	TRBJ2-1	-	CASSRRLGDEQFF	TGTGCCAGCAGCCGCCGACTAGGCGATGAGCAGTTCTTC
TRBV25-1	TRBD2	TRBJ2-1	-	CASSPLAGKREQFF	TGTGCCAGCAGTCCGCTAGCGGGAAAAAGAGAGCAGTTCTTC
TRBV4-3	TRBD2	TRBJ2-1	-	CASSQEPSGGASEQFF	TGCGCCAGCAGCCAAGAGCCTAGCGGGGGGGCCAGTGAGCAGTTCTTC
TRBV5-1	-	TRBJ2-1	-	CASSLTSNEQFF	TGCGCCAGCAGCTTGACTAGCAATGAGCAGTTCTTC
TRBV18	TRBD2	TRBJ2-1	-	CASSKRLAGVYDNEQFF	TGTGCCAGCTCAAAACGATTAGCGGGTGTGTATGATAATGAGCAGTTCTTC
TRBV7-2	-	TRBJ2-3	-	CASSLARTAGFGFTDTQYF	TGTGCCAGCAGCTTAGCGAGGACAGCGGGGTTCGGGTTCACAGATACGCAGTATTTT